The rows below give T cell receptor beta chains drawn from one sample of a study of technical replicates of blood from a handful of donors. Measured with immunoSEQ multiplex PCR; TCRdb has only the in-frame clones, and not every one. Among nearly 90,000 clones listed, 85% to 95% were seen once. Source material: T cells isolated from PBMCs. The receptor source for this set is a human donor in good health. CDR3s include the opening cysteine and the closing phenylalanine or tryptophan. D genes are given only for firm matches. The size field is filled for only some rows; it gives once, few, many or a size class.

v_call: TRBV6-5
j_call: TRBJ2-2
cdr3_length: 15
clone_size: once
d_call: NA
cdr3_nt: TGTGCCAGCAGTTACGCTACAGGGTTCACCGGGGAGCTGTTTTTT
cdr3_aa: CASSYATGFTGELFF

v_call: TRBV5-6
j_call: TRBJ2-1
cdr3_length: 18
clone_size: NA
d_call: NA
cdr3_nt: TGTGCCAGCGGACAAAAGTACAGGGTTCGATCCTCCTACAATGAGCAGTTCTTC
cdr3_aa: CASGQKYRVRSSYNEQFF

v_call: TRBV11-2
j_call: TRBJ2-1
cdr3_length: 14
clone_size: NA
d_call: TRBD2
cdr3_nt: TGTGCCAGCAGCTTAGGACGGGAGGGCTTGGAGCAGTTCTTC
cdr3_aa: CASSLGREGLEQFF

v_call: TRBV6-6
j_call: TRBJ1-5
cdr3_length: 16
clone_size: many
d_call: NA
cdr3_nt: TGTGCCAGCAGTTCCCTGGCAGGGGCGACCAATCAGCCCCAGCATTTT
cdr3_aa: CASSSLAGATNQPQHF

v_call: TRBV6-5
j_call: TRBJ2-3
cdr3_length: 13
clone_size: NA
d_call: NA
cdr3_nt: TGTGCCAGCAGAGGCCTAGTTGAGAATACGCAGTATTTT
cdr3_aa: CASRGLVENTQYF

v_call: TRBV9
j_call: TRBJ1-3
cdr3_length: 15
clone_size: NA
d_call: NA
cdr3_nt: TGTGCCAGCAGCCCAGCCCAGGGGTTACGAAACACCATATATTTT
cdr3_aa: CASSPAQGLRNTIYF

v_call: TRBV6-5
j_call: TRBJ2-2
cdr3_length: 13
clone_size: NA
d_call: TRBD1
cdr3_nt: TGTGCCACCCGGACAGGTCACACCGGGGAGCTGTTTTTT
cdr3_aa: CATRTGHTGELFF

v_call: TRBV6-5
j_call: TRBJ1-5
cdr3_length: 16
clone_size: NA
d_call: NA
cdr3_nt: TGTGCCAGCAGTTTGGGGGGGTATGATAGCAATCAGCCCCAGCATTTT
cdr3_aa: CASSLGGYDSNQPQHF

v_call: TRBV28
j_call: TRBJ1-1
cdr3_length: 15
clone_size: NA
d_call: NA
cdr3_nt: TGTGCCAGCAGTTTTAGAGCGCCGCGGGACACTGAAGCTTTCTTT
cdr3_aa: CASSFRAPRDTEAFF

v_call: TRBV6-6
j_call: TRBJ2-7
cdr3_length: 12
clone_size: NA
d_call: TRBD1
cdr3_nt: TGTGCCAGCAGTCGGGACAGCTACGAGCAGTACTTC
cdr3_aa: CASSRDSYEQYF

v_call: TRBV2
j_call: TRBJ2-1
cdr3_length: 18
clone_size: NA
d_call: NA
cdr3_nt: TGTGCCAGCATCGGAATTACTACAGGGTCCACTTACTACAATGAGCAGTTCTTC
cdr3_aa: CASIGITTGSTYYNEQFF